This section outlines one T cell receptor beta chain sequence together with its context. Patients had blood sampled at baseline and again on cycle 4 day 1 and cycle 7 day 1. The entry originates in a study of OX40 agonist ivuxolimab in advanced cancers. Sequencing used immunoSEQ multiplex PCR; TCRdb keeps in-frame clones, though not all of them. In the table there are approximately 77,000 clones, approximately 84% of which are singletons. V dropped 6 bases and J dropped 2 bases, with 17 bases sitting between them. Germline V lookup: CDR1 MDHEN, CDR2 SYDVKM. CDR3 length equals 15 residues. The J gene is TRBJ2-7, the V gene TRBV28; D gene ambiguous. The receptor was isolated from an adult with an advanced solid tumor such as melanoma, head and neck, liver or kidney cancer. The sequences come from CD4+ or CD8+ T cells sorted from blood, collected in a trial of the OX40 agonist ivuxolimab. The CDR3 sequence is CASRVHPQPPYEQYF. CDR3 coding DNA: TGTGCCAGCAGGGTTCATCCCCAGCCCCCCTACGAGCAGTACTTC.